These T cell receptor beta chains were read from a single sample in a study of blood T cell repertoires in COVID-19. Only in-frame clones appear in the TCRdb table, and some are missing; sequencing was by immunoSEQ multiplex PCR. The table includes some 170,000 clones, around 80% detected once. The sequenced sample was PBMCs or T cells enriched from blood (not recorded which). The receptor set was obtained from a man over 45 who had recovered from COVID-19. CDR3s include the opening cysteine and the closing phenylalanine or tryptophan. The order of the fields is CDR3 protein, CDR3 DNA, clone size, D gene, V gene, J gene. D genes are given only for firm matches. The size of a clone is reported for some rows only, either as once, few or many, or as a class for expanded clones.

CASKRQDGNSNQPQHF	TGTGCCAGCAAGAGACAGGACGGGAATAGCAATCAGCCCCAGCATTTT	NA	NA	TRBV7-8	TRBJ1-5
CAWSVAGNNQPQHF	TGTGCCTGGAGTGTGGCAGGGAATAATCAGCCCCAGCATTTT	NA	NA	TRBV30	TRBJ1-5
CASSLEQLNQPQHF	TGTGCCAGCAGCTTAGAACAACTAAATCAGCCCCAGCATTTT	NA	NA	TRBV7-2	TRBJ1-5
CAWTSTGGRNNEQFF	TGTGCCTGGACATCGACAGGGGGAAGGAACAATGAGCAGTTCTTC	once	TRBD1	TRBV30	TRBJ2-1
CASSQGLAGGSSYNEQFF	TGCGCCAGCAGCCAAGGACTAGCGGGGGGAAGCTCCTACAATGAGCAGTTCTTC	NA	TRBD2	TRBV4-1	TRBJ2-1
CASSPIRNTEAFF	TGTGCCAGCAGTCCTATTAGGAACACTGAAGCTTTCTTT	NA	NA	TRBV6-5	TRBJ1-1
CASSKALRGLLGYNSPLHF	TGTGCCAGCAGCAAAGCGCTCCGCGGGTTATTGGGCTATAATTCACCCCTCCACTTT	NA	NA	TRBV21-1	TRBJ1-6
CASSSEGASGNTIYF	TGCGCCAGCAGTTCGGAGGGGGCGTCTGGAAACACCATATATTTT	once	TRBD1	TRBV5-1	TRBJ1-3
CASSHLAGGNEQFF	TGTGCCAGCAGCCACCTGGCGGGGGGGAATGAGCAGTTCTTC	NA	TRBD2	TRBV7-2	TRBJ2-1
CASRRVVNEKLFF	TGTGCCAGCAGGCGGGTAGTTAATGAAAAACTGTTTTTT	few	NA	TRBV6-5	TRBJ1-4
CASSESLNTEAFF	TGCGCCAGCAGTGAATCTTTGAACACTGAAGCTTTCTTT	few	NA	TRBV10-1	TRBJ1-1
CATSDRASATNEKLFF	TGTGCCACCTCGGACAGGGCCTCTGCAACTAATGAAAAACTGTTTTTT	NA	TRBD1	TRBV13	TRBJ1-4
CASSLDSTLGYTF	TGTGCCAGCAGCTTAGACAGTACCCTGGGCTACACCTTC	NA	NA	TRBV7-2	TRBJ1-2
CAISDGTSGGAYNEQFF	TGTGCCATCAGTGACGGGACTAGCGGGGGGGCCTACAATGAGCAGTTCTTC	NA	TRBD2	TRBV10-3	TRBJ2-1
CASSLTGGAFF	TGTGCCAGCAGTCTGACAGGGGGTGCTTTCTTT	NA	TRBD1	TRBV12-3/TRBV12-4	TRBJ1-1
CASSLELAGGSWAVELFF	TGCGCCAGCAGCTTGGAGCTAGCGGGGGGAAGTTGGGCCGTGGAGCTGTTTTTT	NA	TRBD2	TRBV5-1	TRBJ2-2
CAWSSTGEVNTEAFF	TGTGCCTGGAGTTCCACAGGGGAGGTGAACACTGAAGCTTTCTTT	NA	TRBD1	TRBV30	TRBJ1-1
CASGLRFVTESSGNTTYF	TGTGCTAGTGGTTTGCGTTTCGTGACGGAGAGCTCTGGAAACACCACATATTTT	NA	NA	TRBV12-5	TRBJ1-3
CASSAGQGANYGYTF	TGTGCCAGCAGCGCCGGACAGGGGGCTAACTATGGCTACACCTTC	once	TRBD1	TRBV9	TRBJ1-2
CASGLQDYEQYF	TGTGCCAGCGGGCTACAAGACTACGAGCAGTACTTC	NA	NA	TRBV28	TRBJ2-7
CASSQGNVYGYTF	TGTGCCAGCAGCCAGGGGAATGTGTATGGCTACACCTTC	NA	NA	TRBV12-3/TRBV12-4	TRBJ1-2
CAGGSTGSGANVLTF	TGTGCTGGTGGCAGCACGGGCTCTGGGGCCAACGTCCTGACTTTC	NA	NA	TRBV25-1	TRBJ2-6